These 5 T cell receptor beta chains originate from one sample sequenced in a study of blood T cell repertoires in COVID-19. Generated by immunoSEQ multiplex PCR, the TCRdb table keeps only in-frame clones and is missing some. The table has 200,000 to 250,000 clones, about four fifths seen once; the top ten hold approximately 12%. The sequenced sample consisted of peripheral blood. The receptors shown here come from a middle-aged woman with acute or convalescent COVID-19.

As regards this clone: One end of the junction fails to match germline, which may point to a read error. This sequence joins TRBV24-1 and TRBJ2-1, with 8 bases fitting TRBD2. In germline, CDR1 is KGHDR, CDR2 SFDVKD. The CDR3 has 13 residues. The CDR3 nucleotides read TGTGCCACCAGAGATTTAATGGGACTAGGGGAGTTCTTC. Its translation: CATRDLMGLGEFF.

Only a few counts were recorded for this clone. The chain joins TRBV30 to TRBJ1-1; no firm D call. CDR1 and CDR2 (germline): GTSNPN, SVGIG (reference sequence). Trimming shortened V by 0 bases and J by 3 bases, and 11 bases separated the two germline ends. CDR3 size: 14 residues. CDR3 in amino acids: CAWSVPESDTEAFF. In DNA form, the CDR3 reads TGTGCCTGGAGTGTGCCCGAATCGGACACTGAAGCTTTCTTT.

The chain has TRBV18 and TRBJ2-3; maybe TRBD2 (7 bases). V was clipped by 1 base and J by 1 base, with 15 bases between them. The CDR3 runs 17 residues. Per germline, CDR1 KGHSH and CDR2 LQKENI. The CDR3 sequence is CASSPQSAGAGTDTQYF. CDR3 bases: TGTGCCAGCTCACCACAATCGGCGGGGGCCGGCACAGATACGCAGTATTTT.

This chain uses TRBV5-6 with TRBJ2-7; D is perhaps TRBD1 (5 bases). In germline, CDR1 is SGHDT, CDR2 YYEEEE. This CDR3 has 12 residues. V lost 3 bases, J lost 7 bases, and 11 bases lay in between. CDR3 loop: CASSYRLTEQYF. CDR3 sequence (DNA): TGTGCCAGCAGCTACAGGTTAACGGAGCAGTACTTC.

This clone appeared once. The CDR3 reads CASSLEWRGTDTQYF. DNA of the CDR3: TGCGCCAGCAGCTTGGAATGGCGGGGCACAGATACGCAGTATTTT. The chain couples TRBV5-1 to TRBJ2-3, with D possibly matching TRBD2 (5 bases). The CDR3 runs to 15 residues. CDR1 is SGHRS, CDR2 YFSETQ, per germline. V was shortened by 0 bases and J by 1 base, with 9 bases between the two germline ends. The full variable domain, rest sourced from reference TRBV5-1 and TRBJ2-3, is KAGVTQTPRYLIKTRGQQVTLSCSPISGHRSVSWYQQTPGQGLQFLFEYFSETQRNKGNFPGRFSGRQFSNSRSEMNVSTLELGDSALYLCASSLEWRGTDTQYFGPGTRLTVL.